This T cell receptor beta chain was identified during a study of CD8+CD57+ T cells in acquired aplastic anemia (dated by TCRdb to the late 2010s). Regarding the study in general: A mean of about 3.2 ug of DNA, ranging from roughly 0.2 to 27.4 ug, was extracted from sorted CD4+ and CD8+ cells. Healthy donor samples averaged around 10 million reads for CD4+ and fewer than 12 million for CD8+ cells.

Genomic DNA served as template for TCR beta VDJ combination and CDR3 sequence profiling. TCR repertoire sequencing was run on an Illumina HiSeq 2000. The paper's data handling went like this. TRBV/TRBJ rearrangement plots, CDR3 size and DJ length profiles, and Simpson's diversity index were used to assess repertoires. Whichever DNA sequence was most abundant in the deep sequencing data was defined as the immunodominant clone. CDR3 amino acid sequences were screened for sharing across subjects and were compared with published repertoires and the VDJdb database. The public reads were reanalyzed by TCRdb: fastp trimming at Q25, MiXCR alignment, in-frame beta chains only. Rows merge per CDR3 protein into single entries with the most common DNA and genes. It is TCRdb's table, rather than the study itself, that gives the V and J calls and clone size. In this sample the table shows roughly 200,000 distinct CDR3 sequences, roughly 57% of which occur a single time. Around 28% of the sample belongs to the ten largest clones.

In this study, sorted CD4+ and CD8+ T cells from the blood of healthy subjects and of severe aplastic anemia patients had their TCR repertoires deep-sequenced. Ficoll-Paque density gradient centrifugation was used to isolate peripheral blood mononuclear cells. CD4+ and CD8+ T cells were sorted by FACS or magnetic beads before DNA extraction. The paper as a whole reports these results and caveats: Around 27 CD8+ CDR3 sequences were shared between patients and controls but appeared highly expressed in patients and within their immunodominant clones. CD8+ Simpson's diversity did not differ significantly between patients and healthy controls (P=0.060).

Worth noting for this clonotype: Its recognized antigen is unknown. It has no much larger one-base neighbor in the sample; base qualities were not kept.

The junction shows trimming of 8 bases on V and 8 bases on J, plus 17 bases between the germline ends. The CDR3 spans 13 residues, from the cysteine through the phenylalanine. Only the CDR3 region is kept as DNA, spanning 39 bases read in frame from base 1. From the germline V gene, CDR1 is SNHLY and CDR2 is FYNNEI. The sequence was obtained from a human donor in good health. Recombination connected TRBV2 to TRBJ2-3; the D gene is possibly TRBD1 or TRBD2, with 5 bases matching each. Sample: sorted CD4+, CD8+, or CD8+CD57+ T cells (not recorded which) from PBMCs. The nucleotide sequence reads as follows: TGTGCCAGCGGTCCGGGACCCCAAGGTACGCAGTATTTT. This sequence encodes CASGPGPQGTQYF.